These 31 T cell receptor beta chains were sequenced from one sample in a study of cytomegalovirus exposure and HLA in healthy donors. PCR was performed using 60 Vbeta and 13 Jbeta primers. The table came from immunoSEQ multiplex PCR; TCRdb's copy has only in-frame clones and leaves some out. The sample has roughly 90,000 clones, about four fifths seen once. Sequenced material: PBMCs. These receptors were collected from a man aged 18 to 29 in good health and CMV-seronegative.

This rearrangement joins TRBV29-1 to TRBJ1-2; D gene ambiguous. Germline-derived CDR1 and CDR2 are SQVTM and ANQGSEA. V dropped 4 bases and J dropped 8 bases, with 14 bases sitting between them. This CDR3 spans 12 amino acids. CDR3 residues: CSVVRSRGGYTF. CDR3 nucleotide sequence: TGCAGCGTTGTCCGTTCGAGAGGGGGCTACACCTTC.

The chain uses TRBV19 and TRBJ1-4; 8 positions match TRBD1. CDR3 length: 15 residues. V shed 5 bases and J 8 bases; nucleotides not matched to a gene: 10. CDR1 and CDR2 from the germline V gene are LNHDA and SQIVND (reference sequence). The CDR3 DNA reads TGTGCCAGTAGTGACAGGGGAGGGGATGGAGAAAAACTGTTTTTT. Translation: CASSDRGGDGEKLFF.

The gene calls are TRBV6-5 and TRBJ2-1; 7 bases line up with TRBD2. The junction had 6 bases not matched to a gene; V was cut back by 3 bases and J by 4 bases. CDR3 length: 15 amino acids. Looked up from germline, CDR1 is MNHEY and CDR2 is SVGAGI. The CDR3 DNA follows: TGTGCCAGCAGTTATAGGGCTAGCGGATACAATGAGCAGTTCTTC. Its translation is CASSYRASGYNEQFF.

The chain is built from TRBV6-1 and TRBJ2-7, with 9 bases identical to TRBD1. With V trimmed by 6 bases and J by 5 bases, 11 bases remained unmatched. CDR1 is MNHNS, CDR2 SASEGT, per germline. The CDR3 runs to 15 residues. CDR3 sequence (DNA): TGTGCCAGCAGCCCGGGCGGGACAGGGCGCAACGAGCAGTACTTC. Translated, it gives CASSPGGTGRNEQYF.

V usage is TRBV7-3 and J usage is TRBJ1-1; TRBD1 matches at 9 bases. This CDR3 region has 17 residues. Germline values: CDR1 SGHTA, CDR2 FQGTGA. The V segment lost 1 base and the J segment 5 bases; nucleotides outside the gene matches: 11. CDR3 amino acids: CASSLRVWDRVLTEAFF. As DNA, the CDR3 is TGTGCCAGCAGCTTAAGAGTTTGGGACAGGGTTCTTACTGAAGCTTTCTTT. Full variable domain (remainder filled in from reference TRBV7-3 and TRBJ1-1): GAGVSQTPSNKVTEKGKYVELRCDPISGHTALYWYRQSLGQGPEFLIYFQGTGAADDSGLPNDRFFAVRPEGSVSTLKIQRTERGDSAVYLCASSLRVWDRVLTEAFFGQGTRLTVV.

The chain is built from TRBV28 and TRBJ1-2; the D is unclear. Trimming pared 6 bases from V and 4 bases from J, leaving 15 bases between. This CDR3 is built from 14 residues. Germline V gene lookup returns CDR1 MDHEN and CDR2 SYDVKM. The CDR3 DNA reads TGTGCCAGCAGGCCTGATCCCACACGCTATGGCTACACCTTC. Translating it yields CASRPDPTRYGYTF.

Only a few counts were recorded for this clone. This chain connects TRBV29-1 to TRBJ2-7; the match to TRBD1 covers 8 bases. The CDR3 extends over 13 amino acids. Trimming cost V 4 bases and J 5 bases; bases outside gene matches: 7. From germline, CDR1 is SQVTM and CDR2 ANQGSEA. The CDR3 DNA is TGCAGCGTTGCAGACAGGGGTTATGACGAGCAGTACTTC. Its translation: CSVADRGYDEQYF.

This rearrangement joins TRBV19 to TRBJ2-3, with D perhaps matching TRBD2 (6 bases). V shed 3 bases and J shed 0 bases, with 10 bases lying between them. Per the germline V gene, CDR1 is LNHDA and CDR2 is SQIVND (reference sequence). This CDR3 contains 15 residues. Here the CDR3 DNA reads TGTGCCAGTAGTATCGCGGGAACTAGCACAGATACGCAGTATTTT. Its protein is CASSIAGTSTDTQYF.

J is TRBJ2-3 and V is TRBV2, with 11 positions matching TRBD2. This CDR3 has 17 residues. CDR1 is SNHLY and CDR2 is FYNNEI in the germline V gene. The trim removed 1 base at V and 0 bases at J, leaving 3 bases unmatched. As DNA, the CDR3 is TGTGCCAGCAGTGAAGGGCGGACTAGCGGGAGCACAGATACGCAGTATTTT. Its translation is CASSEGRTSGSTDTQYF.

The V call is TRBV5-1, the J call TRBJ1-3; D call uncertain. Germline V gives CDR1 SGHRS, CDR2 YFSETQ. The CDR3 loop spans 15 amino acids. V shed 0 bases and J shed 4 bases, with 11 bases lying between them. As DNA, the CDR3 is TGCGCCAGCAGCTTGGGGGGAGTTCGAGGAAACACCATATATTTT. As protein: CASSLGGVRGNTIYF.

The CDR3 coding sequence is TGTGCCAGCAGTTCGCCGGGACTCTCCTACGAGCAGTACTTC. Protein sequence: CASSSPGLSYEQYF. The genes are TRBV6-5 and TRBJ2-7; tentative D call: TRBD2 (6 bases). This CDR3 spans 14 amino acids. Between the trimmed V and J ends, which lost 4 bases and 0 bases, there was a span of 10 bases. Germline V gene sequence: CDR1 MNHEY, CDR2 SVGAGI.

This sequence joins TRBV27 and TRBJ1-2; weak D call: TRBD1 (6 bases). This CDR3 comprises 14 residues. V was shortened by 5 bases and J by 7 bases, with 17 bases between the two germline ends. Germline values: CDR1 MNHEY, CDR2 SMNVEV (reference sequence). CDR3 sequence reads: CASSGRRGGLGYTF. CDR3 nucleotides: TGTGCCAGCAGTGGGCGTCGGGGGGGCCTTGGCTACACCTTC.

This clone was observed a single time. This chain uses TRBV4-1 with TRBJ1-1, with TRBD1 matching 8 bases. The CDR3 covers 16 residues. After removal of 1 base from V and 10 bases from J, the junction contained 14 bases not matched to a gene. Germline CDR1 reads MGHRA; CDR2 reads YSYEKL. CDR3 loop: CASSQGAARGRMRAFF. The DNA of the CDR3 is TGCGCCAGCAGCCAAGGGGCAGCCAGGGGGCGAATGCGAGCTTTCTTT.

For the CDR3, the DNA is TGCAGCGTTAGACTAGCGGGAGACAATGAGCAGTTCTTC. It specifies CSVRLAGDNEQFF. The chain is built from TRBV29-1 and TRBJ2-1; 12 bases match TRBD2. From germline, CDR1 is SQVTM and CDR2 ANQGSEA. The CDR3 is made up of 13 amino acids. V shed 5 bases and J 5 bases; nucleotides not matched to a gene: 1.

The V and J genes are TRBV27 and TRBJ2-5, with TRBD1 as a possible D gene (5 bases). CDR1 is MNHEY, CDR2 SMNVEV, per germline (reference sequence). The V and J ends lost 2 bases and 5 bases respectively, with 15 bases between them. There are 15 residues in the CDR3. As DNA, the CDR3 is TGTGCCAGCAGTTTAAGGTGGGGCCTTTGGGAGACCCAGTACTTC. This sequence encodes CASSLRWGLWETQYF.

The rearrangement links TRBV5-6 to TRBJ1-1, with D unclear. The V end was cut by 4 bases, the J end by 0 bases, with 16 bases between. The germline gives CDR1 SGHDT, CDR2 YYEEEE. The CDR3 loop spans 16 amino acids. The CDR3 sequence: CASSKTFERMNTEAFF. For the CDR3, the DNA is TGTGCCAGCAGCAAAACTTTCGAGAGAATGAACACTGAAGCTTTCTTT.

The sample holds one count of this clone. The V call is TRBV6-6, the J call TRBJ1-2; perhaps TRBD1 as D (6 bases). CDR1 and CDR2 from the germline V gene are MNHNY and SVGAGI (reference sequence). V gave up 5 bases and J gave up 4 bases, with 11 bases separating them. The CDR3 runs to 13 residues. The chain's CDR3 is CASSRGSGYGYTF. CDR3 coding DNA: TGTGCCAGCAGTAGGGGGTCGGGCTATGGCTACACCTTC.

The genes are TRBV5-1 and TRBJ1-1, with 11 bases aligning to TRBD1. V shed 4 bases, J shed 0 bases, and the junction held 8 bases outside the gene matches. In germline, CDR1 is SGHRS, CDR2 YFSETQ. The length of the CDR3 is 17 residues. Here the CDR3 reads CASSPGTGGRMNTEAFF. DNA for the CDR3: TGCGCCAGCAGCCCGGGGACAGGGGGGAGGATGAACACTGAAGCTTTCTTT.

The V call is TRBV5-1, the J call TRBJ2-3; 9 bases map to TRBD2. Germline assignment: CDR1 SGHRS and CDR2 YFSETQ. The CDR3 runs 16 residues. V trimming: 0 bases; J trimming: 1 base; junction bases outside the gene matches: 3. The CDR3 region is CASSLGKREGTDTQYF. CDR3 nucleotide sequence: TGCGCCAGCAGCTTGGGCAAGCGGGAGGGCACAGATACGCAGTATTTT.

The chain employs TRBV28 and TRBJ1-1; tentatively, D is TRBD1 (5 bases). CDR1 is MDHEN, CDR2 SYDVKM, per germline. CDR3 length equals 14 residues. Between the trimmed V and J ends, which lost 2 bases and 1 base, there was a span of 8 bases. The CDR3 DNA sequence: TGTGCCAGCAGTTTAAGACAGAGGAACACTGAAGCTTTCTTT. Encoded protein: CASSLRQRNTEAFF.

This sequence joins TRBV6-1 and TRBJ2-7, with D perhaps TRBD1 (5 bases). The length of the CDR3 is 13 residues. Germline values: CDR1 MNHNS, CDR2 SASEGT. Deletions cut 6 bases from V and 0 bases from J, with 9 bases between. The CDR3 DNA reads TGTGCCAGCAGACAGGAGAGCTCCTACGAGCAGTACTTC. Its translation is CASRQESSYEQYF.

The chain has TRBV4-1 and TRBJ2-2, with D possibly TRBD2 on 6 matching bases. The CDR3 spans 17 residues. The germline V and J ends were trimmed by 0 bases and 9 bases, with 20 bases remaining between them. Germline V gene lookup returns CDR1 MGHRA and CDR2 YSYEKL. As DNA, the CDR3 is TGCGCCAGCAGCCAAGAGGGGGGTTGGTCTCGCGGCTGGGAGCTGTTTTTT. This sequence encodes CASSQEGGWSRGWELFF.

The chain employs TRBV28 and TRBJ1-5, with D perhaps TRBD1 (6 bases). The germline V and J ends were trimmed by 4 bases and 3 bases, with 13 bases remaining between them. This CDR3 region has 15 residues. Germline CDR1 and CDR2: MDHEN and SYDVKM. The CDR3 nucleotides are TGTGCCAGCAGTTCTTGGACAGCCAACAATCAGCCCCAGCATTTT. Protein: CASSSWTANNQPQHF.

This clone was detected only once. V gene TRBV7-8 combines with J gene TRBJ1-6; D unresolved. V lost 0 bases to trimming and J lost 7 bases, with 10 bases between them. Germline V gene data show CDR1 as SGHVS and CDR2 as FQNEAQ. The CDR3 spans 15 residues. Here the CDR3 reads CASSLAAQTNSPLHF. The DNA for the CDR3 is TGTGCCAGCAGCTTAGCGGCACAGACAAATTCACCCCTCCACTTT.

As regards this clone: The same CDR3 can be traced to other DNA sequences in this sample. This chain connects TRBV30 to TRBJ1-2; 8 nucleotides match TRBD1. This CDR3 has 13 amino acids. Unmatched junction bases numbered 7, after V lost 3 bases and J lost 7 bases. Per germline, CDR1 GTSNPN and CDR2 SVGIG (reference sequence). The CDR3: CAWRPQGAGGYTF. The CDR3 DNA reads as TGTGCCTGGAGACCCCAGGGGGCAGGTGGCTACACCTTC.

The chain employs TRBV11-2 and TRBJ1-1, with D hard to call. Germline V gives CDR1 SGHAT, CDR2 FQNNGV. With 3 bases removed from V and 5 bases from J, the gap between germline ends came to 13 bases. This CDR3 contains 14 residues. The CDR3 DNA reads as TGTGCCAGCAGCTTCGGCGGAGGGATGACTGAAGCTTTCTTT. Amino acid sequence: CASSFGGGMTEAFF.

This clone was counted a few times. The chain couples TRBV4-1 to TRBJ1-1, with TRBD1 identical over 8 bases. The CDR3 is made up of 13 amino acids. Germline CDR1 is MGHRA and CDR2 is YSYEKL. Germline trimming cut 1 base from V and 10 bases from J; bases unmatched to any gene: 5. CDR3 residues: CASSQGRGQGAFF. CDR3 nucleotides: TGCGCCAGCAGCCAAGGAAGAGGACAGGGAGCTTTCTTT.

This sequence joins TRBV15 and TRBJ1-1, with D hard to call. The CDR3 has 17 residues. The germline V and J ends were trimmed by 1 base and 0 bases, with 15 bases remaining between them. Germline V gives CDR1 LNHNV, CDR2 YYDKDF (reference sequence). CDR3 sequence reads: CATSRARTPNMNTEAFF. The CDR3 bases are TGTGCCACCAGCAGAGCAAGAACGCCGAACATGAACACTGAAGCTTTCTTT.

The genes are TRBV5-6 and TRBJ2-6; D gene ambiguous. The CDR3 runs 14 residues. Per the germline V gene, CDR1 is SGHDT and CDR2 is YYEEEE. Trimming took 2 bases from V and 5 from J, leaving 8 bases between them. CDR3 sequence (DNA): TGTGCCAGCAGCTTCAGTGACAGGGCCAACGTCCTGACTTTC. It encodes CASSFSDRANVLTF.

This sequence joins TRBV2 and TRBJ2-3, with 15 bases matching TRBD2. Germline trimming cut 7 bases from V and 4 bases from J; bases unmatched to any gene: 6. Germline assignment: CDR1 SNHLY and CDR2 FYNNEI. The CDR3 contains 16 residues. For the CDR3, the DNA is TGTGCCAGCACCAGAGGACTAGCGGGAGGGCCAGATACGCAGTATTTT. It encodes CASTRGLAGGPDTQYF. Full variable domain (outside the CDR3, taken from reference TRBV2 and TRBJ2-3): EPEVTQTPSHQVTQMGQEVILRCVPISNHLYFYWYRQILGQKVEFLVSFYNNEISEKSEIFDDQFSVERPDGSNFTLKIRSTKLEDSAMYFCASTRGLAGGPDTQYFGPGTRLTVL.

CDR3 nucleotides: TGTGCCAGCAGCCCCGCCGGGTCGGGCTATGGCTACACCTTC. Protein product: CASSPAGSGYGYTF. The chain links TRBV7-9 to TRBJ1-2; no firm D call. The germline CDR1 and CDR2 sequences are SEHNR and FQNEAQ (reference sequence). The CDR3 consists of 14 residues. Between the trimmed V and J ends, which lost 5 bases and 4 bases, there was a span of 14 bases.